The text below deals with one T cell receptor beta chain. These data originate in a study of blood T cell repertoires in COVID-19. On the study more broadly: Sample material is recorded as cDNA or gDNA derived from T cells, B-cell-depleted T cells, or PBMCs.

The length of the CDR3 is 13 residues. Germline lookup yields CDR1 SQVTM and CDR2 ANQGSEA. Authors' data handling: Cell counts per sample came from amplifying reference gene primers. Repertoires were generated with immunoSEQ multiplex PCR, while TCRdb's copy carries only in-frame clones and drops some. V and J calls and clone size are those listed in that table; D and trimming were worked out from the DNA. Of 250,000 to 300,000 clones in the sample, around 86% were seen once. The V call is TRBV29-1, the J call TRBJ1-1, with 8 bases fitting TRBD1. This clonotype was sampled from a woman aged 40 to 50 who had recovered from COVID-19. Source material: PBMCs or T cells enriched from blood (not recorded which). The CDR3, as DNA: TGCGGCGGCGCAGGGGGCCTGAACACTGAAGCTTTCTTT. Its translation: CGGAGGLNTEAFF. The full variable domain, rest sourced from reference TRBV29-1 and TRBJ1-1, is SAVISQKPSRDICQRGTSLTIQCQVDSQVTMMFWYRQQPGQSLTLIATANQGSEATYESGFVIDKFPISRPNLTFSTLTVSNMSPEDSSIYLCGGAGGLNTEAFFGQGTRLTVV.